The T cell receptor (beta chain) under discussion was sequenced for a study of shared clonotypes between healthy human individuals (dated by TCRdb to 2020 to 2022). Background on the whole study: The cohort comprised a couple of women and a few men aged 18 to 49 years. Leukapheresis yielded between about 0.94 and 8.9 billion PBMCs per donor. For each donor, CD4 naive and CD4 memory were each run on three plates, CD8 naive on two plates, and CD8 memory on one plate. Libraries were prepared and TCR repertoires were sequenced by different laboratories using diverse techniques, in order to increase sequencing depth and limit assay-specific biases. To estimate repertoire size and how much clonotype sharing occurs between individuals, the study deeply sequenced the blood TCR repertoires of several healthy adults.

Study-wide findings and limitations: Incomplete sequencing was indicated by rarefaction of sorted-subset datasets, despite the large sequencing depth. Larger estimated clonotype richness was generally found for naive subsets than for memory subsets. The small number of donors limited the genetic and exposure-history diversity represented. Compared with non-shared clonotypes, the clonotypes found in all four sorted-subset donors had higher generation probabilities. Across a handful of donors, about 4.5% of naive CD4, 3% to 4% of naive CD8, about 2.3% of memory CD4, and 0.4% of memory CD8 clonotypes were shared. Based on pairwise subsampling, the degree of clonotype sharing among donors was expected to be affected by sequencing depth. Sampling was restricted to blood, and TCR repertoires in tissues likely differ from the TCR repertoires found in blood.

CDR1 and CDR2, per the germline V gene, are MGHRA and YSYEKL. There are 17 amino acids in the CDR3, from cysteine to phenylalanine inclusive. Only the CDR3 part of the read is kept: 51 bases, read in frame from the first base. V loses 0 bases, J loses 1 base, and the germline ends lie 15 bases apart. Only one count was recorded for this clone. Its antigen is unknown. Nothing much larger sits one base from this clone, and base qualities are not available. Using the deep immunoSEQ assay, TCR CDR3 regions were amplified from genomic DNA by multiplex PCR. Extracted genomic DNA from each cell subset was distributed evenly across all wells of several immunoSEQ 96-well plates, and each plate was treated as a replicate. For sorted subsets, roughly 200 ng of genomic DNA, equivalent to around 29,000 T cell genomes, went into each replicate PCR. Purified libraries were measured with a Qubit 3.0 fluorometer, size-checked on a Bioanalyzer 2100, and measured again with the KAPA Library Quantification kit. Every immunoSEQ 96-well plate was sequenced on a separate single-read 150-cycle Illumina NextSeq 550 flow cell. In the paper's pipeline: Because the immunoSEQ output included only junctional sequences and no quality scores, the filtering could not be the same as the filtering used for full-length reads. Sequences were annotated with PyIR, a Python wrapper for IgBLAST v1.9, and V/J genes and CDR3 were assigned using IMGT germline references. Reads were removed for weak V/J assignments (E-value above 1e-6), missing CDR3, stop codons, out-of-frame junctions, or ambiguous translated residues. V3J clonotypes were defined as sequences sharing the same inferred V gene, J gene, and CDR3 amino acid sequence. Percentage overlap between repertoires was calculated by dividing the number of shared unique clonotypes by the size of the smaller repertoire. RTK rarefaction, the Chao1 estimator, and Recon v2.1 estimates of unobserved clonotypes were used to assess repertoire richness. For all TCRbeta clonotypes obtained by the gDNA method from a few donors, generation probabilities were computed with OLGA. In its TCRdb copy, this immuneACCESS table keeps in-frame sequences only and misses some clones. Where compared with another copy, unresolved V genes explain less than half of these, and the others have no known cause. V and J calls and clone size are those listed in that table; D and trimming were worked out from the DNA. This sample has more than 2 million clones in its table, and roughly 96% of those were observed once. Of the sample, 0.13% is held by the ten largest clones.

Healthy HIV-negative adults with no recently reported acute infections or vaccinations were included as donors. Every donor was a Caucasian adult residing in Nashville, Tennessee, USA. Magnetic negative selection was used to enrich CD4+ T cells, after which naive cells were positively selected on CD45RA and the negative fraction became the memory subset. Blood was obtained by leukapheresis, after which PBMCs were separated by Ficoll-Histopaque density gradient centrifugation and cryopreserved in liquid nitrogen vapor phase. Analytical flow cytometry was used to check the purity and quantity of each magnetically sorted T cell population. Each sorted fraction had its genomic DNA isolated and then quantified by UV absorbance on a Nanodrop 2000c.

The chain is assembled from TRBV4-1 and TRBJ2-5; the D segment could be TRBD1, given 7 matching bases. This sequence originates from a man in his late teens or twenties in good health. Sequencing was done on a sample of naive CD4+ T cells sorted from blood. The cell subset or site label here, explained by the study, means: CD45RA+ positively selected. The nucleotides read TGCGCCAGCAGCCAAGATTCAGGAGGGACAGTCCAAGAGACCCAGTACTTC. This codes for CASSQDSGGTVQETQYF.